A single sample gave rise to the 32 T cell receptor beta chains below, sequenced in a study of blood T cell repertoires in COVID-19. TCRdb keeps only in-frame clones here, not all; method: immunoSEQ multiplex PCR. The sample has 200,000 or so clones; roughly 79% are singletons. The sample consisted of peripheral blood. The receptors were gathered from a man in his fifties or sixties with active or convalescent COVID-19.

This clone was counted a few times. V usage is TRBV30 and J usage is TRBJ2-4, with D possibly matching TRBD1 (5 bases). The CDR3 contains 12 residues. V dropped 2 bases and J dropped 7 bases, with 9 bases sitting between them. CDR1 is GTSNPN and CDR2 is SVGIG in the germline V gene (reference sequence). CDR3 coding DNA: TGTGCCTGGAGTCCTCCAGGGAACATTCAGTACTTC. It yields the protein CAWSPPGNIQYF.

The V and J genes are TRBV4-1 and TRBJ2-7, with D possibly being TRBD2 (5 bases). Germline lookup yields CDR1 MGHRA and CDR2 YSYEKL. Deletions cut 1 base from V and 4 bases from J, with 11 bases between. The length of the CDR3 is 14 residues. In DNA form, the CDR3 reads TGCGCCAGCAGCCAAGCCCTGGACTTGTACGAGCAGTACTTC. Its protein product is CASSQALDLYEQYF.

This clone was picked up one time. This rearrangement joins TRBV7-2 to TRBJ2-7, with D possibly matching TRBD2 (6 bases). Trimming removed 10 bases from V and 4 bases from J, with 14 bases in between. The CDR3 is 12 residues long. The germline gives CDR1 SGHTA, CDR2 FQGNSA. The CDR3 DNA reads as TGTGCCACAACCACTAGCCTTTACGAGCAGTACTTC. This encodes CATTTSLYEQYF. The whole variable domain, filled in from reference TRBV7-2 and TRBJ2-7, reads GAGVSQSPSNKVTEKGKDVELRCDPISGHTALYWYRQSLGQGLEFLIYFQGNSAPDKSGLPSDRFSAERTGGSVSTLTIQRTQQEDSAVYLCATTTSLYEQYFGPGTRLTVT.

The genes are TRBV9 and TRBJ1-1; D is ambiguous. V was shortened by 0 bases and J by 2 bases, with 5 bases between the two germline ends. Germline CDR1 is SGDLS and CDR2 is YYNGEE. There are 13 residues in the CDR3. This chain's CDR3 is CASSVGPNTEAFF. The CDR3, as DNA: TGTGCCAGCAGCGTAGGTCCTAACACTGAAGCTTTCTTT.

The genes are TRBV19 and TRBJ2-2; 8 bases map to TRBD2. Germline lookup yields CDR1 LNHDA and CDR2 SQIVND (reference sequence). The CDR3 is 18 residues long. V trimming: 1 base; J trimming: 5 bases; junction bases outside the gene matches: 12. The CDR3, as DNA: TGTGCCAGTAGTATAGCGAGAGCGGGAGTCCCGAGGACCGGGGAGCTGTTTTTT. This codes for CASSIARAGVPRTGELFF.

This chain joins TRBV2 and TRBJ1-5, with 8 bases that match TRBD1. The CDR3 is 14 amino acids. Trimming cost V 9 bases and J 2 bases; bases outside gene matches: 6. Germline CDR1 and CDR2: SNHLY and FYNNEI. The CDR3 here is CASAQGAGNQPQHF. CDR3 coding DNA: TGTGCCAGTGCGCAGGGGGCAGGCAATCAGCCCCAGCATTTT.

This clone was seen just once. This chain joins TRBV18 and TRBJ2-7; 7 positions agree with TRBD1. Germline CDR1 and CDR2: KGHSH and LQKENI. The CDR3 runs 13 residues. Trimming cost V 7 bases and J 6 bases; bases outside gene matches: 9. The CDR3 DNA sequence: TGTGCCAGCTTACTGACAGGGTCAGGCGAGCAGTACTTC. Translation: CASLLTGSGEQYF.

The chain links TRBV5-1 to TRBJ2-3; tentatively, D is TRBD1 (5 bases). The CDR3 length is 16 residues. CDR1 and CDR2 from the germline V gene are SGHRS and YFSETQ. V was cut by 0 bases and J by 2 bases, with 13 bases left in between. In nucleotides, the CDR3 is TGCGCCAGCAGCTTGGCCACAGGTGTCCTCACAGATACGCAGTATTTT. As protein: CASSLATGVLTDTQYF.

DNA of the CDR3: TGTGCCAGCAGCGTAGTGGCAGAAGAGACCCAGTACTTC. Translating gives CASSVVAEETQYF. The chain is built from TRBV9 and TRBJ2-5; D is undetermined. The V end lost 0 bases, the J end lost 3 bases, and 6 bases lay between the germline ends. The CDR3 has 13 amino acids. CDR1 is SGDLS, CDR2 YYNGEE, per germline.

The chain joins TRBV7-9 to TRBJ1-3; D not resolved. The CDR3 has 12 amino acids. Germline V lookup: CDR1 SEHNR, CDR2 FQNEAQ (reference sequence). V gave up 5 bases and J gave up 1 base, with 3 bases separating them. The DNA for the CDR3 is TGTGCCAGCAGCCCTTCTGGAAACACCATATATTTT. It is translated as CASSPSGNTIYF.

Regarding this clone: Compared with germline, one end of the junction differs, possibly owing to a read error. This chain connects TRBV18 to TRBJ1-5; TRBD1 is a possible D gene (5 bases). The V gene's germline CDR1 is KGHSH and CDR2 LQKENI. This CDR3 contains 15 residues. The CDR3 is CASSPQAGSQQPQHF. Here the CDR3 DNA reads TGTGCCAGCTCGCCACAGGCGGGGAGCCAACAGCCCCAGCATTTT. Using reference TRBV18 and TRBJ1-5 for the parts outside the CDR3, the full variable domain is NAGVMQNPRHLVRRRGQEARLRCSPMKGHSHVYWYRQLPEEGLKFMVYLQKENIIDESGMPKERFSAEFPKEGPSILRIQQVVRGDSAAYFCASSPQAGSQQPQHFGDGTRLSIL.

The J gene is TRBJ2-3, the V gene TRBV28; 9 positions match TRBD2. Trimming took 4 bases from V and 3 from J; bases not matched to a gene: 11. The germline V gene has CDR1 MDHEN and CDR2 SYDVKM. The CDR3 is made up of 17 amino acids. CDR3 region: CASSSPRGGRGTDTQYF. The CDR3 nucleotides are TGTGCCAGCAGTTCCCCAAGGGGCGGGAGGGGAACAGATACGCAGTATTTT.

The rearrangement links TRBV28 to TRBJ2-7; D is possibly TRBD2 (6 bases). The CDR3 consists of 11 residues. The germline V gene encodes CDR1 MDHEN and CDR2 SYDVKM. The ends were cut back, 3 bases at V and 12 bases at J, with 12 bases in the middle. The CDR3 protein is CASSFWGVVYF. CDR3 in DNA: TGTGCCAGCAGTTTTTGGGGGGTGGTGTACTTC.

The chain employs TRBV23-1 and TRBJ2-5, with 8 bases identical to TRBD1. TRBV23-1 is sorted into the ORF group, with uncertain function. Trimming at V came to 0 bases and at J to 4 bases, leaving 7 bases not matched to a gene. CDR3 length equals 16 residues. The CDR3 protein is CASSQSRTGMGETQYF. DNA of the CDR3: TGCGCCAGCAGTCAATCCAGGACAGGGATGGGAGAGACCCAGTACTTC.

V and J are TRBV4-3 and TRBJ2-5, with D possibly being TRBD2 (6 bases). Germline V gives CDR1 LGHNA, CDR2 YSLEER. V dropped 1 base and J dropped 5 bases, with 20 bases sitting between them. This CDR3 has 17 residues. The DNA for the CDR3 is TGCGCCAGCAGCCAAGGACTTAGCGAGGAGGGTTTGGAGACCCAGTACTTC. As protein: CASSQGLSEEGLETQYF.

This clone was seen only once. This chain joins TRBV20-1 and TRBJ2-6; D not certain. Trimming stripped 3 bases from V and 0 bases from J, with 9 bases between. CDR1 is DFQATT, CDR2 SNEGSKA, per germline (reference sequence). The CDR3 length is 15 residues. The DNA for the CDR3 is TGCAGTGCTAGTGAACGGAGCTCTGGGGCCAACGTCCTGACTTTC. It is translated as CSASERSSGANVLTF.

This clone was counted between two and nine times. V is TRBV11-3 and J is TRBJ2-1; TRBD2 aligns across 7 bases. V was pared by 5 bases and J by 7 bases, with 8 bases of the junction left unmatched. Germline V gene data show CDR1 as SGHNT and CDR2 as YENEEA. The CDR3 extends over 14 amino acids. The CDR3 DNA sequence: TGTGCCAGCAGCCCGGGAGGAAGTGCGAATGAGCAGTTCTTC. It codes for CASSPGGSANEQFF.

The genes are TRBV7-9 and TRBJ2-2, with D hard to call. Germline values: CDR1 SEHNR, CDR2 FQNEAQ (reference sequence). Trimming stripped 5 bases from V and 0 bases from J, with 7 bases between. This CDR3 spans 14 amino acids. The CDR3 region is CASSVLANTGELFF. In DNA form, the CDR3 reads TGTGCCAGCAGCGTTCTCGCGAACACCGGGGAGCTGTTTTTT. The variable domain in full, completed from reference TRBV7-9 and TRBJ2-2, reads DTGVSQNPRHKITKRGQNVTFRCDPISEHNRLYWYRQTLGQGPEFLTYFQNEAQLEKSRLLSDRFSAERPKGSFSTLEIQRTEQGDSAMYLCASSVLANTGELFFGEGSRLTVL.

The chain employs TRBV11-2 and TRBJ2-7, with 9 bases matching TRBD2. The J segment lost 1 base and the V segment lost 2 bases, leaving 3 bases of the junction unmatched. Per germline, CDR1 SGHAT and CDR2 FQNNGV. The CDR3 sequence is 15 residues long. The CDR3 DNA sequence: TGTGCCAGCAGCTTATCGAGCGGGAGGTCCTACGAGCAGTACTTC. Amino acid sequence: CASSLSSGRSYEQYF.

This clone was observed a handful of times. This chain joins TRBV2 and TRBJ2-4; 7 bases map to TRBD2. J was trimmed by 2 bases and V by 2 bases; bases with no gene match: 3. Germline assignment: CDR1 SNHLY and CDR2 FYNNEI. This CDR3 has 15 residues. DNA for the CDR3: TGTGCCAGCAGTGAACGGGGAGGGACCAAAAACATTCAGTACTTC. It is translated as CASSERGGTKNIQYF.

The table lists this clone with a few counts. The chain uses TRBV9 and TRBJ1-4, with TRBD1 identical over 8 bases. Losses at the gene ends were 0 bases for V and 8 bases for J; bases not matched to a gene: 12. The CDR3 length is 17 residues. Looked up from germline, CDR1 is SGDLS and CDR2 is YYNGEE. DNA of the CDR3: TGTGCCAGCAGCGTAGATGGACAGGGTAGTTGGGGGGAAAAACTGTTTTTT. It yields the protein CASSVDGQGSWGEKLFF.

V usage is TRBV10-2 and J usage is TRBJ2-3; the D gene is possibly TRBD2 (5 bases). Germline CDR1 and CDR2: WSHSY and SAAADI. The V gene lost 0 bases and the J gene lost 6 bases, with 22 bases spanning the gap. The CDR3 runs to 18 residues. The CDR3 region is CASSESVGPVRVADTQYF. The DNA of the CDR3 is TGCGCCAGCAGTGAGTCCGTCGGACCCGTGAGGGTTGCGGATACGCAGTATTTT.

The gene calls are TRBV6-6 and TRBJ1-1, with D perhaps matching TRBD1 (5 bases). The CDR3 has 15 residues. Germline CDR1 is MNHNY and CDR2 is SVGAGI (reference sequence). The ends were cut back, 2 bases at V and 5 bases at J, with 15 bases in the middle. CDR3 DNA sequence: TGTGCCAGCAGTTACCCGGAAGGGGTCGGAACTGAAGCTTTCTTT. Its protein product is CASSYPEGVGTEAFF.

The gene calls are TRBV5-4 and TRBJ1-2, with TRBD1 as a possible D gene (6 bases). Trimming removed 3 bases at V and 6 bases at J, with 9 bases between. The CDR3 consists of 12 residues. Germline CDR1 reads SGHNT; CDR2 reads YYREEE (reference sequence). The DNA of the CDR3 is TGTGCCAGCAGCTCGTACAGGGATGGCTACACCTTC. Translating gives CASSSYRDGYTF.

The sample holds one count of this clone. The genes are TRBV28 and TRBJ1-1; TRBD1 might be the D (6 bases). CDR1 is MDHEN, CDR2 SYDVKM, per germline. V was clipped by 1 base and J by 4 bases, with 22 bases between them. This CDR3 contains 18 residues. Written as DNA, the CDR3 is TGTGCCAGCAGTTTATTCGTCTTTAGCGGGGGGCTGGGCACTGAAGCTTTCTTT. Translation gives CASSLFVFSGGLGTEAFF. The entire variable domain, with the rest obtained from reference TRBV28 and TRBJ1-1, is as follows: DVKVTQSSRYLVKRTGEKVFLECVQDMDHENMFWYRQDPGLGLRLIYFSYDVKMKEKGDIPEGYSVSREKKERFSLILESASTNQTSMYLCASSLFVFSGGLGTEAFFGQGTRLTVV.

This chain uses TRBV5-1 with TRBJ1-6; the D gene is possibly TRBD1 (6 bases). CDR1 and CDR2 (germline): SGHRS, YFSETQ. Trimming shortened V by 0 bases and J by 8 bases, and 9 bases separated the two germline ends. This CDR3 has 14 amino acids. CDR3: CASSLVEGDSPLHF. The CDR3 nucleotides are TGCGCCAGCAGCTTGGTCGAGGGGGATTCACCCCTCCACTTT.

The genes are TRBV6-5 and TRBJ2-5; TRBD2 might be the D (6 bases). Trimming left V 6 bases short and J 5 bases short, with 16 bases between. The CDR3 length is 14 residues. Germline V CDR1 and CDR2: MNHEY, SVGAGI. CDR3 sequence reads: CASRTRDWAETQYF. CDR3 bases: TGTGCCAGCAGAACCCGGGACTGGGCTGAGACCCAGTACTTC.

The chain links TRBV5-1 to TRBJ2-1; TRBD1 is a possible D gene (5 bases). This CDR3 is built from 14 residues. The V gene's germline CDR1 is SGHRS and CDR2 YFSETQ. V was shortened by 0 bases and J by 6 bases, with 10 bases between the two germline ends. CDR3 sequence: CASSLGTPVNEQFF. CDR3 DNA: TGCGCCAGCAGCTTGGGGACACCTGTCAATGAGCAGTTCTTC.

V usage is TRBV10-3 and J usage is TRBJ2-2; TRBD1 aligns across 7 bases. The CDR3 consists of 15 residues. The J segment lost 3 bases and the V segment lost 6 bases, leaving 7 bases of the junction unmatched. CDR1 is ENHRY and CDR2 is SYGVKD in the germline V gene. The CDR3 DNA is TGTGCCATCAGGATTGGGCAGGGGGACACCGGGGAGCTGTTTTTT. It codes for CAIRIGQGDTGELFF.

The V and J genes are TRBV10-3 and TRBJ2-3; possible D gene TRBD1, 6 bases. This CDR3 comprises 16 residues. Germline V gene lookup returns CDR1 ENHRY and CDR2 SYGVKD. Trimming removed 2 bases from V and 0 bases from J, with 12 bases in between. Here the CDR3 reads CAISEIAGESTDTQYF. The DNA of the CDR3 is TGTGCCATCAGTGAGATAGCAGGGGAGAGCACAGATACGCAGTATTTT.

This clone was picked up a small number of times. The rearrangement links TRBV29-1 to TRBJ2-7; 7 bases are shared with TRBD2. Germline CDR1 reads SQVTM; CDR2 reads ANQGSEA. The CDR3 is 13 amino acids. V shed 1 base, J shed 4 bases, and the junction held 4 bases outside the gene matches. The CDR3 nucleotides read TGCAGCGTTGAAGGGCGGGAGTCTTACGAGCAGTACTTC. This gives the protein CSVEGRESYEQYF.

This clone was seen more than once but under ten times. CDR3 DNA sequence: TGTGCCAGCAGCCCCCTAGGTTGGGCCCTCCACTTT. It codes for CASSPLGWALHF. The chain joins TRBV11-2 to TRBJ1-6; no firm D call. Germline loops: CDR1 SGHAT, CDR2 FQNNGV. The V and J ends lost 5 bases and 14 bases respectively, with 13 bases between them. This CDR3 is 12 amino acids long.